The T cell receptor (beta chain) under discussion was sequenced for a study of shared clonotypes between healthy human individuals. In the study's own analysis: ImmunoSEQ junction-only sequences lacked quality scores, so their filtering differed. Using immunoSEQ multiplex PCR, the repertoire was profiled, and TCRdb retains in-frame clones only, with some absent. Clonal size and the V and J genes are those of that table, whereas D and trimming came from the DNA. The table shows hundreds of thousands of clones, with about 78% occurring only once. The CDR3 has 15 residues. CDR1 SGHAT and CDR2 FQNNGV come from the germline V gene. V shed 3 bases and J shed 2 bases, with 13 bases lying between them.

The TCR comes from a woman aged 30 to 39 in good health. This chain links TRBV11-2 with TRBJ1-2; a possible D gene is TRBD1 (5 bases). Sequenced material: memory CD4+ T cells sorted from blood. Described subset: CD45RA-negative fraction. CDR3 sequence (DNA): TGTGCCAGCAGCTTTTCGGGGCAGCTCAACTATGGCTACACCTTC. This gives the protein CASSFSGQLNYGYTF.